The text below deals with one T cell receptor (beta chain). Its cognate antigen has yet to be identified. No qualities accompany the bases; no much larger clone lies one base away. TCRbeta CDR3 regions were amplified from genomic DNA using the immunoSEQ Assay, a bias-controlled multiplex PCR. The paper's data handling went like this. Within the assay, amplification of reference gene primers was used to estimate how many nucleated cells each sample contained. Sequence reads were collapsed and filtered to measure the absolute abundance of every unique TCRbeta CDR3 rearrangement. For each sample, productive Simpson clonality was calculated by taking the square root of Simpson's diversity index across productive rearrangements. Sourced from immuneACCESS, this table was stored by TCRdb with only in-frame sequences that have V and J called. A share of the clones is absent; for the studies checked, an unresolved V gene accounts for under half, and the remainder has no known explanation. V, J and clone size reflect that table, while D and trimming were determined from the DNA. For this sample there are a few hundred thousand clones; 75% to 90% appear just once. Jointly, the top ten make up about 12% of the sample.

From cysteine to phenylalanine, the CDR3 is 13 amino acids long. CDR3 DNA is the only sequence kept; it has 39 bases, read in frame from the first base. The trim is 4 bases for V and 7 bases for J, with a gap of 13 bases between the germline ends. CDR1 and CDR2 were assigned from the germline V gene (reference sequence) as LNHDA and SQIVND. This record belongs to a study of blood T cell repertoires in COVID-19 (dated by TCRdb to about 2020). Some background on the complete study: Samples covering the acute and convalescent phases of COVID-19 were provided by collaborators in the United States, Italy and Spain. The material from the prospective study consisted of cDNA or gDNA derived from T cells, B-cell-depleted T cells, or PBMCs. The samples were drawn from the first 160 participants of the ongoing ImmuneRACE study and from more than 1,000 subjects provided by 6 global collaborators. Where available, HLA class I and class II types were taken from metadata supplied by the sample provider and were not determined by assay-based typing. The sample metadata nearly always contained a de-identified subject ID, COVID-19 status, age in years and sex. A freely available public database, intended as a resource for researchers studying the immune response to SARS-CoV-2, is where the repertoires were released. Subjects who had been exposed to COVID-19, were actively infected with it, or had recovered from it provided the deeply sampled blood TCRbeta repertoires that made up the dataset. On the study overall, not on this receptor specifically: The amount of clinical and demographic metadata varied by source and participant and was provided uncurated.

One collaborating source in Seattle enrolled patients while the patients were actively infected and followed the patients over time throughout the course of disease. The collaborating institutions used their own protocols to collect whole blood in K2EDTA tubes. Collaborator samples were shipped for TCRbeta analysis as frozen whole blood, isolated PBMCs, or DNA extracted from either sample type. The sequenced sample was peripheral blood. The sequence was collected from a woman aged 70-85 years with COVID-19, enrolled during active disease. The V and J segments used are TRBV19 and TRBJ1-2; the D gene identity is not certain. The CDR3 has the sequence CASSTTLGSGYTF. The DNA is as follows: TGTGCCAGTAGTACCACACTAGGCTCTGGCTACACCTTC.